The clone carrying this T cell receptor beta chain was found a few times. This specimen belongs to a study of siplizumab effects on memory and regulatory T cells. Only in-frame clones appear in the TCRdb table, and some are missing; sequencing was by immunoSEQ multiplex PCR. In the table there are 55,000 to 70,000 clones, more than 85% of which are singletons. Deletions cut 4 bases from V and 7 bases from J, with 14 bases between. CDR3 length equals 14 residues. From germline, CDR1 is SGHDN and CDR2 FVKESK. V is TRBV14 and J is TRBJ2-4; D remains unclear. This clonotype originated in a human donor in good health. Sequencing was carried out using CD8+ T cells sorted from blood. This CDR3 reads CASSPGSSVNIQYF. DNA for the CDR3: TGTGCCAGCAGCCCCGGATCGAGTGTGAACATTCAGTACTTC.